Shown below are 15 T cell receptor beta chains from a single sample sequenced in a study of vaccination and CD4 T cells after COVID-19. The treatment is: approximately 9-day PBMC culture with coronavirus spike peptide pools or control peptides (ViraFEST assay). These receptors' targets are unknown. Sequenced with the Oncomine TCR Beta short-read assay was DNA taken from cultured CD4+ T cells. TCRdb called the PCR reads again in MiXCR, with one record for every CDR3 protein. Here the sample spans approximately 19,000 distinct CDR3 sequences, about 61% being singletons. The sequencing sample was made of CD4+ T cells from blood, cultured in vitro. Every receptor here comes from a human donor who had recovered from COVID-19.

The rearrangement links TRBV9 to TRBJ2-5, with 8 bases that match TRBD2. With V trimmed by 6 bases and J by 4 bases, 11 bases remained unmatched. The CDR3 contains 15 residues. The V gene's germline CDR1 is SGDLS and CDR2 YYNGEE. The CDR3 coding sequence is TGTGCCAGCATCCTCAGCGGGAGCGTAGGAGAGACCCAGTACTTC. This codes for CASILSGSVGETQYF.

The gene calls are TRBV5-6 and TRBJ1-5, with a possible D match to TRBD1 (5 bases). V shed 4 bases and J shed 2 bases, with 13 bases lying between them. The V gene's germline CDR1 is SGHDT and CDR2 YYEEEE. The CDR3 has 15 amino acids. The CDR3 sequence: CASSVTGEGNQPQHF. The CDR3 bases are TGTGCCAGCAGCGTAACAGGAGAAGGCAATCAGCCCCAGCATTTT.

This clonotype turned up a few times. This sequence joins TRBV7-9 and TRBJ2-5; the match to TRBD2 covers 9 bases. Germline CDR1 is SEHNR and CDR2 is FQNEAQ (reference sequence). This CDR3 has 17 residues. V shed 4 bases, J shed 10 bases, and the junction held 19 bases outside the gene matches. The CDR3 here is CASSSLRGSGGIGIQYF. Written as DNA, the CDR3 is TGTGCCAGCAGCTCATTAAGGGGTAGCGGGGGTATAGGAATCCAGTACTTC.

The J gene is TRBJ1-2, the V gene TRBV20-1; unclear D gene. CDR1 is DFQATT and CDR2 is SNEGSKA in the germline V gene (reference sequence). The length of the CDR3 is 12 residues. V was clipped by 0 bases and J by 7 bases, with 9 bases between them. CDR3 sequence: CSARDQWVGYTF. For the CDR3, the DNA is TGCAGTGCTAGAGATCAATGGGTTGGCTACACCTTC.

This clonotype was detected only a few times. V and J are TRBV20-1 and TRBJ1-2, with 10 bases lining up with TRBD1. With 4 bases clipped from V and 8 bases from J, the junction kept 10 bases outside the gene matches. The CDR3 has 14 residues. Germline CDR1 is DFQATT and CDR2 is SNEGSKA (reference sequence). DNA for the CDR3: TGCAGTGCTATTAGGACAGGGGGACATGAAGGCTACACCTTC. This translates into CSAIRTGGHEGYTF.

The J gene is TRBJ2-5, the V gene TRBV10-3; perhaps D is TRBD1 or TRBD2 (5 bases each). The germline V and J ends were trimmed by 6 bases and 5 bases, with 10 bases remaining between them. This CDR3 comprises 12 residues. Looked up from germline, CDR1 is ENHRY and CDR2 is SYGVKD. CDR3 nucleotide sequence: TGTGCCATCAGAGGGAGACAGGAGACCCAGTACTTC. Amino acids: CAIRGRQETQYF.

The chain carries TRBV28 and TRBJ2-5, with a weak D call TRBD1 (5 bases). Germline CDR1 reads MDHEN; CDR2 reads SYDVKM. The ends were cut back, 5 bases at V and 10 bases at J, with 14 bases in the middle. The CDR3 runs 12 residues. This CDR3 is CASSLPDSNQYF. The CDR3 bases are TGTGCCAGCAGTCTACCCGACAGCAACCAGTACTTC.

This clonotype was detected only a few times. The genes are TRBV27 and TRBJ1-1, with 7 bases lining up with TRBD1. V lost 3 bases, J lost 4 bases, and 11 bases stayed unmatched. The CDR3 has 16 amino acids. The germline gives CDR1 MNHEY, CDR2 SMNVEV (reference sequence). CDR3: CASSFQGRGVPTEAFF. The DNA of the CDR3 is TGTGCCAGCAGTTTCCAGGGCAGGGGGGTCCCCACTGAAGCTTTCTTT.

The V gene is TRBV20-1, the J gene TRBJ2-5; 9 bases line up with TRBD2. Germline trimming cut 1 base from V and 3 bases from J; bases unmatched to any gene: 9. The V gene's germline CDR1 is DFQATT and CDR2 SNEGSKA (reference sequence). CDR3 length: 16 amino acids. DNA for the CDR3: TGCAGTGCTAGAGGGATTAGCGGGGGACTTGAAGAGACCCAGTACTTC. Protein sequence: CSARGISGGLEETQYF.

The chain combines TRBV9 with TRBJ1-2, with TRBD1 as a possible D gene (5 bases). Looked up from germline, CDR1 is SGDLS and CDR2 is YYNGEE. The CDR3 is 14 residues long. V was cut by 4 bases and J by 4 bases, with 14 bases left in between. The CDR3 DNA reads as TGTGCCAGCAGCTTTACTGGGGGGACCTATGGCTACACCTTC. It encodes CASSFTGGTYGYTF.

J is TRBJ2-1 and V is TRBV20-1; 12 bases are a match to TRBD2. Germline V gene sequence: CDR1 DFQATT, CDR2 SNEGSKA (reference sequence). This CDR3 has 18 residues. Losses at the gene ends were 4 bases for V and 4 bases for J; bases not matched to a gene: 14. The CDR3 sequence: CSANNLAGGPGAYNEQFF. The CDR3, as DNA: TGCAGTGCTAACAACCTAGCGGGAGGGCCCGGGGCTTACAATGAGCAGTTCTTC.

This clonotype was recorded only once. The chain uses TRBV5-8 and TRBJ1-2; D call uncertain. CDR3 length: 15 residues. Germline CDR1 SGHTS, CDR2 YDEGEE. Trimming shortened V by 0 bases and J by 14 bases, and 23 bases separated the two germline ends. The DNA for the CDR3 is TGTGCCAGCAGCTTGGACAGAAGCCTCCTCATGGCTACAACCTTC. Translating it yields CASSLDRSLLMATTF.

The rearrangement links TRBV24-1 to TRBJ2-1; D is undetermined. V lost 3 bases, J lost 8 bases, and 13 bases lay in between. CDR3 size: 14 residues. Germline assignment: CDR1 KGHDR and CDR2 SFDVKD. This chain's CDR3 is CATSDPSTADEQFF. CDR3 sequence (DNA): TGTGCCACCAGTGATCCCTCCACTGCCGATGAGCAGTTCTTC.

This clonotype was seen more than once but under ten times. The V gene is TRBV20-1, the J gene TRBJ2-7; TRBD1 is a possible D gene (5 bases). The CDR3 has 13 residues. V was pared by 3 bases and J by 4 bases, with 13 bases between. In germline, CDR1 is DFQATT, CDR2 SNEGSKA (reference sequence). The CDR3 reads CSASGAATYEQYF. The CDR3 nucleotides read TGCAGTGCTAGTGGGGCAGCTACTTACGAGCAGTACTTC.

This chain links TRBV5-1 with TRBJ1-2, with 8 bases matching TRBD1. Per germline, CDR1 SGHRS and CDR2 YFSETQ. Trimming cost V 5 bases and J 1 base; bases outside gene matches: 7. This CDR3 spans 15 amino acids. CDR3 bases: TGCGCCAGCAGGGACAGGGATAGCGGTAACTATGGCTACACCTTC. It yields the protein CASRDRDSGNYGYTF.